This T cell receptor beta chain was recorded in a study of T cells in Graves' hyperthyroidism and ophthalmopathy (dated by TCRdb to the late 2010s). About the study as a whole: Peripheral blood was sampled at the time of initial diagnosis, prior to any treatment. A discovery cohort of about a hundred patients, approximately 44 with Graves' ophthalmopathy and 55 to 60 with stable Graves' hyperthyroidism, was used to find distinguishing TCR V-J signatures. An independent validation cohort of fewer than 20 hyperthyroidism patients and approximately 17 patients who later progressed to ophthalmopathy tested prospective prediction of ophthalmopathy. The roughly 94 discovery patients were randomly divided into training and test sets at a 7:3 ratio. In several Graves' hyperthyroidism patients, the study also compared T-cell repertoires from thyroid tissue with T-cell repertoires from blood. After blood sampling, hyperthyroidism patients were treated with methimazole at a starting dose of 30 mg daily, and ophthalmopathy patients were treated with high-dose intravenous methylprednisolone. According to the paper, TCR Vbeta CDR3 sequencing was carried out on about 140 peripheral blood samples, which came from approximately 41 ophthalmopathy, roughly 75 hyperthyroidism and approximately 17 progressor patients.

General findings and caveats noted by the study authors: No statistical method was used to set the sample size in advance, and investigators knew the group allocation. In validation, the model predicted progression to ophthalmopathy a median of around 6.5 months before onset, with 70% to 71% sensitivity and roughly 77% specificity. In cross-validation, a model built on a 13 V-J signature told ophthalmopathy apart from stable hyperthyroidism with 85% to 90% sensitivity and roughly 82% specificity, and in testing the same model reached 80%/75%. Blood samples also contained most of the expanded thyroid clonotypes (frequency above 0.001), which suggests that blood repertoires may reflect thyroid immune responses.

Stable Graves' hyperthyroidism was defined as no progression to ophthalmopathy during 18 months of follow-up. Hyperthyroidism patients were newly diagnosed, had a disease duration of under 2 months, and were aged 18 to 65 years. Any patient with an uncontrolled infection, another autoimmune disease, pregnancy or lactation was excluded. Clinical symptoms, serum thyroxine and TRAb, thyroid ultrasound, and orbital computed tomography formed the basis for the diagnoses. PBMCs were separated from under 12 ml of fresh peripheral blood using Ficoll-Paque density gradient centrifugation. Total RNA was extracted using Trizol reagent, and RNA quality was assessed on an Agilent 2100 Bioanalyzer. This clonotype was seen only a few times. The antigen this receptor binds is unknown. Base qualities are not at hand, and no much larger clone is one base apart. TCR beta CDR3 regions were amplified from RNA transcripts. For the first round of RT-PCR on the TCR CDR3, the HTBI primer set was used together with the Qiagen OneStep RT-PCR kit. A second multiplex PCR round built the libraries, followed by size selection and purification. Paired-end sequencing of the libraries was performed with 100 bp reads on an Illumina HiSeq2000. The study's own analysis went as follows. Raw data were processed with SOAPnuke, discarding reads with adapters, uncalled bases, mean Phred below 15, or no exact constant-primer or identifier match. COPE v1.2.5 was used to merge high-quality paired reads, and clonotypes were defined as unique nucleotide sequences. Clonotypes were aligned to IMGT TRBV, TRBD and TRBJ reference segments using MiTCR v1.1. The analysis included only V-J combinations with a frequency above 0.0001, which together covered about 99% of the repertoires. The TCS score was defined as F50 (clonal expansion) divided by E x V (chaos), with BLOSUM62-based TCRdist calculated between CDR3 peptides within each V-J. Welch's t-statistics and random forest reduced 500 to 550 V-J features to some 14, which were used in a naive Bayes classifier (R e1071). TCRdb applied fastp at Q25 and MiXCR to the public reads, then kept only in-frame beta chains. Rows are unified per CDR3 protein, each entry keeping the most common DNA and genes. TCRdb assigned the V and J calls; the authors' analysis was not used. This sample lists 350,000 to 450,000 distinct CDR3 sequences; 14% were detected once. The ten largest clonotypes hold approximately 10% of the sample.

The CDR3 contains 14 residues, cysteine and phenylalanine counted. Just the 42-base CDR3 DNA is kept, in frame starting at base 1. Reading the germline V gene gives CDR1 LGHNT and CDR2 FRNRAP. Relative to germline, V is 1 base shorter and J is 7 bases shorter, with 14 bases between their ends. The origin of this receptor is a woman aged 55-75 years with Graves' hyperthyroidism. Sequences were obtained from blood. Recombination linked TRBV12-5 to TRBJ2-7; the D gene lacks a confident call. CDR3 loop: CASGLGLLIQEQYF. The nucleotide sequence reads TGTGCTAGTGGTTTGGGTCTTCTTATACAGGAGCAGTACTTC.